This T cell receptor (beta chain) was identified in a study of shared T cell receptors in the human thymus. Assay used: immunoSEQ multiplex PCR; TCRdb lists only in-frame clones, some missing. The data contain approximately 660,000 clones, over 75% of them singletons. This sample was shared with a second study, whose subject was human thymus T cells. From that paper: Resected material from corrective heart surgery provided the thymus tissue analysed. The authors found apparently biased V and J gene usage in thymic and blood repertoires. Thymic TCR repertoires of unrelated people reportedly overlapped highly.

What was sequenced was thymocytes. The TCR comes from a boy under two years old with a congenital heart defect.

The CDR3 sequence: CATYPSGTGCGYTF. In DNA form, the CDR3 reads TGTGCCACTTATCCCTCCGGGACAGGGTGCGGCTACACCTTC. J is TRBJ1-2 and V is TRBV15; 9 nucleotides line up with TRBD1. V trimming: 9 bases; J trimming: 8 bases; junction bases outside the gene matches: 13. CDR1 is LNHNV, CDR2 YYDKDF, per germline (reference sequence). CDR3 length: 14 amino acids.